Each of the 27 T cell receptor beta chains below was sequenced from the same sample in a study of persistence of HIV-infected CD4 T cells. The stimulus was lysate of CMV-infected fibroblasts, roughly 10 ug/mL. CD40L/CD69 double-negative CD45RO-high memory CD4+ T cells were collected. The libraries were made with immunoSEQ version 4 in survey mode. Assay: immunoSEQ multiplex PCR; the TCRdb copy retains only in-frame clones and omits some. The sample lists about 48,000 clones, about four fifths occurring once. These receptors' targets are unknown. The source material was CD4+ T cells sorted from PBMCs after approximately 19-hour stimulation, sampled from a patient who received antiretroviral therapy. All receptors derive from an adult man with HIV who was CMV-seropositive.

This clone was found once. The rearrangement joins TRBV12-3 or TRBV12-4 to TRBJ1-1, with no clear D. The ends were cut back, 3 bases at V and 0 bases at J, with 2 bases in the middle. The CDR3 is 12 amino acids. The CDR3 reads CASSLMNTEAFF. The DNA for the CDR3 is TGTGCCAGCAGTTTGATGAACACTGAAGCTTTCTTT.

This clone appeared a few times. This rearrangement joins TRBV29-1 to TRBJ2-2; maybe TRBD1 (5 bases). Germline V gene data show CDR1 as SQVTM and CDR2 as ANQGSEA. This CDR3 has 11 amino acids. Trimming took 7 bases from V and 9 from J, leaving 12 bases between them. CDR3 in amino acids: CSAHWGRELFF. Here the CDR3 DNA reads TGCAGCGCCCATTGGGGCCGGGAGCTGTTTTTT.

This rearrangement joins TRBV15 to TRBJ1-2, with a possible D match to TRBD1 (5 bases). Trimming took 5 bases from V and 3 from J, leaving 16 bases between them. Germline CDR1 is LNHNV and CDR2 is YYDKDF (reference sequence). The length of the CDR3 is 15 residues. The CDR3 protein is CATSSERGFDYGYTF. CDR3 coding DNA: TGTGCCACCAGCTCCGAGCGGGGGTTTGACTATGGCTACACCTTC.

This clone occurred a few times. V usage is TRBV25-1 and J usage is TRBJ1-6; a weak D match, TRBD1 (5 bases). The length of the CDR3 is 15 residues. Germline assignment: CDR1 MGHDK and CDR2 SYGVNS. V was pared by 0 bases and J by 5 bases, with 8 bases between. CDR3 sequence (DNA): TGTGCCAGCAGTGAATACGACAGAAATAATTCACCCCTCCACTTT. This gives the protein CASSEYDRNNSPLHF.

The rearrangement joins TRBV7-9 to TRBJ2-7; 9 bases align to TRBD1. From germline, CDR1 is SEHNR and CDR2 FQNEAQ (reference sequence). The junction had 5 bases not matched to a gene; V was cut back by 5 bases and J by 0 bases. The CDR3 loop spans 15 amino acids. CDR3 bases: TGTGCCAGCAGCCAACCGGGACAGGGCTCCTACGAGCAGTACTTC. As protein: CASSQPGQGSYEQYF.

The CDR3 nucleotides read TGTGCCAGCAGCCTCTACGATACGCAGTATTTT. This sequence encodes CASSLYDTQYF. V usage is TRBV5-5 and J usage is TRBJ2-3; no firm D call. CDR1 is SGHKS and CDR2 is YYEKEE in the germline V gene (reference sequence). V was trimmed by 4 bases and J by 6 bases, leaving 6 bases between them. CDR3 size: 11 residues.

CDR3 loop: CASSQAGTANTEAFF. The CDR3 DNA sequence: TGTGCCAGCAGCCAAGCCGGGACAGCTAACACTGAAGCTTTCTTT. This chain links TRBV4-2 with TRBJ1-1, with TRBD1 matching 7 bases. The CDR3 is 15 amino acids. In germline, CDR1 is LGHNA, CDR2 YNFKEQ. After removal of 1 base from V and 2 bases from J, the junction contained 4 bases not matched to a gene.

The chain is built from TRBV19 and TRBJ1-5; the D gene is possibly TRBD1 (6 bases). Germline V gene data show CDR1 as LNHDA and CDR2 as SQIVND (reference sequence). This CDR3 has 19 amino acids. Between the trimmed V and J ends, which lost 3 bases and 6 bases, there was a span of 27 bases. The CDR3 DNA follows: TGTGCCAGTAGTATGGGGGGCCATTTAGGGGCCCTAGCTCGTCAGCCCCAGCATTTT. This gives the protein CASSMGGHLGALARQPQHF.

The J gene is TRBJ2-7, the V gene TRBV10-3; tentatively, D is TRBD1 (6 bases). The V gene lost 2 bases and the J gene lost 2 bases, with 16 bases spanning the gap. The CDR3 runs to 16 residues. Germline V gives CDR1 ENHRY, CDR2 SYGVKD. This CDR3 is CAISEGGISRTYEQYF. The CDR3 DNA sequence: TGTGCCATCAGTGAGGGGGGCATATCCCGGACCTACGAGCAGTACTTC.

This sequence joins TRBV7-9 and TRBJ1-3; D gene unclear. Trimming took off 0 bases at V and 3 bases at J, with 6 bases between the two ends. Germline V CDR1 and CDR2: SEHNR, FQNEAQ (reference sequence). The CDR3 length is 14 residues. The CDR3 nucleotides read TGTGCCAGCAGCTTAGCGGGGAGTGGAAACACCATATATTTT. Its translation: CASSLAGSGNTIYF.

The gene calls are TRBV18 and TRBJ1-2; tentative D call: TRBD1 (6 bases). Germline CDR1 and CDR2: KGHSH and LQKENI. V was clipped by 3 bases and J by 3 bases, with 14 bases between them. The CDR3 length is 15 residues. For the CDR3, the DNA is TGTGCCAGCTCACCCCTCGAGACAGGCCACTATGGCTACACCTTC. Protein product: CASSPLETGHYGYTF. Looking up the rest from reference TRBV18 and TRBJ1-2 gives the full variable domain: NAGVMQNPRHLVRRRGQEARLRCSPMKGHSHVYWYRQLPEEGLKFMVYLQKENIIDESGMPKERFSAEFPKEGPSILRIQQVVRGDSAAYFCASSPLETGHYGYTFGSGTRLTVV.

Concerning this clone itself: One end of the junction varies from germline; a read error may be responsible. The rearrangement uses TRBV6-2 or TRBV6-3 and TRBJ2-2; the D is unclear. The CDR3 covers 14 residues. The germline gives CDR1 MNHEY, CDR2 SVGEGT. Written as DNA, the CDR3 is TGTGCCACCAGTCATACCGCGAACACCGGGGAGCTGTTTTTT. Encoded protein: CATSHTANTGELFF.

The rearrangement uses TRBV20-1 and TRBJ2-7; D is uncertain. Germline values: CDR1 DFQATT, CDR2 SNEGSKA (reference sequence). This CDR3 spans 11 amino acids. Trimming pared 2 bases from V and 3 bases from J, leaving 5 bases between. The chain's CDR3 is CSARTNYEQYF. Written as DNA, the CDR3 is TGCAGTGCTAGAACCAACTACGAGCAGTACTTC.

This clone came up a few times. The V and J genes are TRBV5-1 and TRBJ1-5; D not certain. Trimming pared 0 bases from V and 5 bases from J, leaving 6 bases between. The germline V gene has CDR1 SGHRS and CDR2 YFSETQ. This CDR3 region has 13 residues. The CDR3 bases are TGCGCCAGCAGCTTGGAGAGAGATCAGCCCCAGCATTTT. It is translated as CASSLERDQPQHF.

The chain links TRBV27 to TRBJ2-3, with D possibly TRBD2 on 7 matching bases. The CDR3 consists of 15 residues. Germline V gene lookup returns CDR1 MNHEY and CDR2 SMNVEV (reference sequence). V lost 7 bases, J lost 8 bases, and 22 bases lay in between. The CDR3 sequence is CASILRGGPPGTQYF. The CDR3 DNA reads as TGTGCCAGCATCCTGAGGGGGGGGCCCCCGGGTACGCAGTATTTT.

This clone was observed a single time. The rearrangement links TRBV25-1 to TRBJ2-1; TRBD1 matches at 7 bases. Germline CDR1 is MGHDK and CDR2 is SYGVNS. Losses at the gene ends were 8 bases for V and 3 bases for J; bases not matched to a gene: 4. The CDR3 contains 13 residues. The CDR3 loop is CASERDSYNEQFF. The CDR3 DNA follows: TGTGCCAGCGAACGGGACAGCTACAATGAGCAGTTCTTC.

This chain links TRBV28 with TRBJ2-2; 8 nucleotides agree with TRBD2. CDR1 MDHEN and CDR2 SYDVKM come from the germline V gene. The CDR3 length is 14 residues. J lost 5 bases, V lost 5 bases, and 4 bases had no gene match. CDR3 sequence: CASSRGGRTGELFF. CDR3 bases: TGTGCCAGCAGTCGGGGCGGGAGGACCGGGGAGCTGTTTTTT.

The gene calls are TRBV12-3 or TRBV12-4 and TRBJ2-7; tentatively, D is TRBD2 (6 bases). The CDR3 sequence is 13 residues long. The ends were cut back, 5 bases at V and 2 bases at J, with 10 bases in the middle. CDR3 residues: CASSLGSTYEQYF. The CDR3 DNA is TGTGCCAGCAGTCTCGGGAGTACCTACGAGCAGTACTTC.

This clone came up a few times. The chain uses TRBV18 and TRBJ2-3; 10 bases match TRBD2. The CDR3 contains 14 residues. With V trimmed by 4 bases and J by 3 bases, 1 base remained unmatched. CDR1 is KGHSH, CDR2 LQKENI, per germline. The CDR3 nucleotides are TGTGCCAGCTCACTGACTAGCGGGACAGATACGCAGTATTTT. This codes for CASSLTSGTDTQYF.

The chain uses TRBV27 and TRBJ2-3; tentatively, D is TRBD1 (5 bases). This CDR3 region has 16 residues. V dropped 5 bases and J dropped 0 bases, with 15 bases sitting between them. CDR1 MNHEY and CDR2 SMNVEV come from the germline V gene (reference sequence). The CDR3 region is CASSQSRVYSTDTQYF. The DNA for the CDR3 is TGTGCCAGCAGTCAAAGCAGGGTTTATAGCACAGATACGCAGTATTTT.

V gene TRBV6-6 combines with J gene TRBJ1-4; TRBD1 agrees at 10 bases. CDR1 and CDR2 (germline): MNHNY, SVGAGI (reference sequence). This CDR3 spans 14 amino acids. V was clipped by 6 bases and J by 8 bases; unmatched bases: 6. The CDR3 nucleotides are TGTGCCAGCAGCCCTGACAGGGGGCGGGAAAAACTGTTTTTT. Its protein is CASSPDRGREKLFF.

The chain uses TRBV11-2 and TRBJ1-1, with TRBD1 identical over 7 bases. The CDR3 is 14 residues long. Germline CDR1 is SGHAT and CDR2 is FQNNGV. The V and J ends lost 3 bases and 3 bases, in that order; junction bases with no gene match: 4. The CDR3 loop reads CASSLTGPHTEAFF. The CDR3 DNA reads TGTGCCAGCAGCTTGACAGGGCCGCACACTGAAGCTTTCTTT.

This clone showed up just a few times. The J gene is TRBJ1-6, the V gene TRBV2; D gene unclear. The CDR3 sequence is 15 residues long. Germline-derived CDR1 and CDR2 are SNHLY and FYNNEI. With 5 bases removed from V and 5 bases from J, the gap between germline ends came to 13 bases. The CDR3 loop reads CASSSRTRHNSPLHF. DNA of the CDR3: TGTGCCAGCAGTTCCCGGACGCGTCATAATTCACCCCTCCACTTT. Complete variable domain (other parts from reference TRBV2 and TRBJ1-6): EPEVTQTPSHQVTQMGQEVILRCVPISNHLYFYWYRQILGQKVEFLVSFYNNEISEKSEIFDDQFSVERPDGSNFTLKIRSTKLEDSAMYFCASSSRTRHNSPLHFGNGTRLTVT.

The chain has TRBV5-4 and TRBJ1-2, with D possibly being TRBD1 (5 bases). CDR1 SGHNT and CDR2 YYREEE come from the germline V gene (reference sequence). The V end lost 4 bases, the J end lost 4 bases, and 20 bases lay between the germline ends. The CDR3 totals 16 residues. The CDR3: CASSRVLGGGAYGYTF. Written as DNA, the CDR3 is TGTGCCAGCAGCCGTGTACTGGGGGGGGGTGCCTATGGCTACACCTTC.

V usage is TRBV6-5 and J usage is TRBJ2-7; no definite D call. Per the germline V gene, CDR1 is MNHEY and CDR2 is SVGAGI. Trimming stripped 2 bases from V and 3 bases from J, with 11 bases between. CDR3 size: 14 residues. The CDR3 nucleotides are TGTGCCAGCAGTTACGAGAACCGATACTACGAGCAGTACTTC. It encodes CASSYENRYYEQYF.

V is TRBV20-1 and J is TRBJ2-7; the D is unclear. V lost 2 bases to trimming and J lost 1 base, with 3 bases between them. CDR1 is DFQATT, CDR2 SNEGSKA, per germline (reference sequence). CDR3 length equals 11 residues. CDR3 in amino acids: CSARFSYEQYF. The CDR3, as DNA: TGCAGTGCTAGATTTTCCTACGAGCAGTACTTC.

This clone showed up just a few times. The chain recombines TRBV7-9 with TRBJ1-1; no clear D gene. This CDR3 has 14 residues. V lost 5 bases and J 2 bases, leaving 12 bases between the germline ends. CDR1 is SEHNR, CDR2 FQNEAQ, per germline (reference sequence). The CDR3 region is CASSPSRSNTEAFF. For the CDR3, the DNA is TGTGCCAGCAGCCCCTCGCGGTCTAACACTGAAGCTTTCTTT.